One sample yielded the 26 T cell receptor beta chains listed below, sequenced in a study of T cells in Graves' hyperthyroidism and ophthalmopathy. TCR beta CDR3 region amplification was performed from RNA transcripts. HTBI primers were employed in a first-round RT-PCR of the TCR CDR3. TCRdb processed the multiplex PCR reads anew with MiXCR; each CDR3 protein has one entry. The table has around 250,000 distinct CDR3 sequences, roughly 14% seen once; the top ten hold roughly 15%. The material sequenced was blood. These receptors originate from a woman in her forties with Graves' hyperthyroidism that later progressed to Graves' ophthalmopathy.

This clonotype has at least ten counts. The genes are TRBV2 and TRBJ1-4; tentatively, D is TRBD1 (6 bases). V lost 2 bases and J lost 7, with 14 bases in between. The CDR3 runs to 15 residues. Germline CDR1 SNHLY, CDR2 FYNNEI. In nucleotides, the CDR3 is TGTGCCAGCAGTGAATCAGAGGGGGGATTTGAAAAACTGTTTTTT. Translation: CASSESEGGFEKLFF. Supplemented by reference TRBV2 and TRBJ1-4, the full variable domain reads EPEVTQTPSHQVTQMGQEVILRCVPISNHLYFYWYRQILGQKVEFLVSFYNNEISEKSEIFDDQFSVERPDGSNFTLKIRSTKLEDSAMYFCASSESEGGFEKLFFGSGTQLSVL.

This clonotype was seen repeatedly, ten times or more. This chain links TRBV28 with TRBJ1-5, with D perhaps matching TRBD1 (5 bases). Trimming took off 9 bases at V and 7 bases at J, with 13 bases between the two ends. Germline V lookup: CDR1 MDHEN, CDR2 SYDVKM. This CDR3 comprises 12 residues. CDR3 protein: CASWGERQPQHF. CDR3 sequence (DNA): TGTGCCAGTTGGGGGGAGAGGCAGCCCCAGCATTTT.

In its sample, this clonotype was seen many times. The gene calls are TRBV5-1 and TRBJ2-3; 9 bases fit TRBD1. The germline V gene has CDR1 SGHRS and CDR2 YFSETQ. This CDR3 contains 14 residues. The ends lost 3 bases at V and 6 bases at J; junction bases unmatched: 5. This CDR3 is CASSSRDRADTQYF. DNA of the CDR3: TGCGCCAGCAGCTCTAGGGACAGGGCCGATACGCAGTATTTT.

The sample holds many counts of this clonotype. Possible read error: a much larger clone is one base away. The chain couples TRBV12-3 or TRBV12-4 to TRBJ2-7; unclear D gene. CDR3 length: 14 amino acids. CDR3 bases: TGTGCCAGCAGTTTTGCCGGACCAGCCTACGGGCAGTACTTC. Its protein product is CASSFAGPAYGQYF.

With regard to this clonotype: Possible read error: a much larger clone is one base away. This rearrangement joins TRBV30 to TRBJ1-1; D uncertain. CDR1 GTSNPN and CDR2 SVGIG come from the germline V gene (reference sequence). V lost 2 bases to trimming and J lost 3 bases, with 16 bases between them. The CDR3 totals 15 residues. The CDR3 sequence: CAWSTTWSTDTEAFF. Here the CDR3 DNA reads TGTGCCTGGAGTACAACATGGAGTACGGACACTGAAGCTTTCTTT.

This clonotype was seen ten or more times. The gene calls are TRBV2 and TRBJ1-5; no clear D. There are 12 residues in the CDR3. Germline V CDR1 and CDR2: SNHLY, FYNNEI. V dropped 6 bases and J dropped 3 bases, with 6 bases sitting between them. CDR3 in DNA: TGTGCCAGCAGGCTTTTCAATCAGCCCCAGCATTTT. Its translation: CASRLFNQPQHF.

At least ten counts were recorded for this clonotype. The V gene is TRBV15, the J gene TRBJ2-3, with D tentatively TRBD2 (5 bases). The V end lost 5 bases, the J end lost 4 bases, and 19 bases lay between the germline ends. CDR3 length: 16 residues. The germline gives CDR1 LNHNV, CDR2 YYDKDF (reference sequence). DNA for the CDR3: TGTGCCACCAGCGGGCCGGGGAAGCCGGAGGCAGATACGCAGTATTTT. Its translation is CATSGPGKPEADTQYF.

This clonotype was detected ten times or more. V is TRBV10-3 and J is TRBJ2-2; no firm D call. Germline lookup yields CDR1 ENHRY and CDR2 SYGVKD. The CDR3 runs to 15 residues. V was cut by 0 bases and J by 4 bases, with 9 bases left in between. CDR3 in amino acids: CAISESERPTGELFF. DNA of the CDR3: TGTGCCATCAGTGAGTCTGAACGACCCACCGGGGAGCTGTTTTTT.

The table lists this clonotype with many counts. This chain uses TRBV20-1 with TRBJ2-7; D gene ambiguous. The CDR3 totals 13 residues. The germline V and J ends were trimmed by 1 base and 4 bases, with 11 bases remaining between them. The V gene's germline CDR1 is DFQATT and CDR2 SNEGSKA (reference sequence). CDR3 amino acids: CSARGGVQYEQYF. The CDR3 DNA sequence: TGCAGTGCTAGAGGGGGTGTTCAGTACGAGCAGTACTTC.

Note on this clonotype: A much larger clone differs by one base, so this may be a read error. V gene TRBV6-4 combines with J gene TRBJ2-3; 12 bases fit TRBD2. CDR1 is MRHNA and CDR2 is SNTAGT in the germline V gene. The V gene end was trimmed by 5 bases and the J gene end by 4 bases; junction bases not matched to a gene: 7. This CDR3 contains 16 residues. The CDR3 reads CASSLTSGSSADTQYF. In DNA form, the CDR3 reads TGTGCCAGCAGTTTGACTAGCGGGAGCTCCGCAGATACGCAGTATTTT.

J is TRBJ1-1 and V is TRBV27; 7 bases are shared with TRBD1. Per germline, CDR1 MNHEY and CDR2 SMNVEV (reference sequence). The CDR3 is made up of 12 amino acids. The trim removed 5 bases at V and 11 bases at J, leaving 8 bases unmatched. CDR3 nucleotides: TGTGCCAGCAGTCCTAGACAGGGATTGGCTTTCTTT. This gives the protein CASSPRQGLAFF.

This clonotype was counted ten times or more. The rearrangement links TRBV20-1 to TRBJ2-7; possibly TRBD1 for D (6 bases). V shed 3 bases and J shed 5 bases, with 20 bases lying between them. The CDR3 consists of 15 residues. Germline V CDR1 and CDR2: DFQATT, SNEGSKA (reference sequence). CDR3 residues: CSASRDTVFLHEQYF. CDR3 nucleotides: TGCAGTGCTAGCCGGGACACAGTTTTCCTACACGAGCAGTACTTC.

This clonotype was seen at least ten times. This sequence joins TRBV6-5 and TRBJ2-7, with 14 bases matching TRBD2. This CDR3 has 20 amino acids. Trimming cost V 2 bases and J 5 bases; bases outside gene matches: 17. Germline V gives CDR1 MNHEY, CDR2 SVGAGI. The CDR3 sequence: CASSYNTGLGLAGAYDEQYF. The CDR3, as DNA: TGTGCCAGCAGTTACAACACAGGCCTGGGACTAGCGGGAGCATATGACGAGCAGTACTTC.

This clonotype was observed at least ten times. This chain connects TRBV12-3 or TRBV12-4 to TRBJ2-3; 8 bases are shared with TRBD2. V dropped 2 bases and J dropped 3; count of bases not matched to a gene: 1. The CDR3 is 14 residues long. In nucleotides, the CDR3 is TGTGCCAGCAGTTTAAAGCGGGAGACAGATACGCAGTATTTT. Translation: CASSLKRETDTQYF.

At least ten counts were recorded for this clonotype. The chain recombines TRBV28 with TRBJ2-2; TRBD1 might be the D (6 bases). The germline gives CDR1 MDHEN, CDR2 SYDVKM. The CDR3 runs 14 residues. V lost 6 bases and J 4 bases, leaving 12 bases between the germline ends. For the CDR3, the DNA is TGTGCCAGCAGCGTACAGGGACGCACCGGGGAGCTGTTTTTT. Residues: CASSVQGRTGELFF.

Details on this clonotype: Possible read error: a much larger clone is one base away. The chain has TRBV7-9 and TRBJ1-5; D not resolved. The CDR3 runs to 16 residues. CDR1 and CDR2 (germline): SEHNR, FQNEAQ (reference sequence). Trimming cost V 4 bases and J 8 bases, with 21 bases left between them. The CDR3 DNA reads TGTGCCAGCAGCTCCGGGCAAGGCGGATATCACAAGCCCCAGCATTTT. Its translation: CASSSGQGGYHKPQHF.

The chain links TRBV20-1 to TRBJ2-2, with 7 bases fitting TRBD2. Germline V gene lookup returns CDR1 DFQATT and CDR2 SNEGSKA (reference sequence). J gave up 0 bases and V 3 bases, and 7 bases lay outside the gene matches. This CDR3 spans 16 amino acids. DNA for the CDR3: TGCAGTGCTAGGAGACTAGCTGACGCGAACACCGGGGAGCTGTTTTTT. Its translation: CSARRLADANTGELFF.

This clonotype was observed many times. The rearrangement uses TRBV6-2 or TRBV6-3 and TRBJ2-2, with no clear D. The germline V gene has CDR1 MNHEY and CDR2 SVGEGT. Trimming removed 2 bases from V and 6 bases from J, with 7 bases in between. The CDR3 runs 13 residues. The CDR3 sequence is CASSYLGAGELFF. CDR3 DNA: TGTGCCAGCAGTTACCTTGGCGCCGGGGAGCTGTTTTTT.

The sample holds many counts of this clonotype. V gene TRBV27 combines with J gene TRBJ2-1, with TRBD2 as a possible D gene (6 bases). Germline loops: CDR1 MNHEY, CDR2 SMNVEV (reference sequence). Trimming shortened V by 6 bases and J by 11 bases, and 20 bases separated the two germline ends. This CDR3 comprises 14 residues. In DNA form, the CDR3 reads TGTGCCAGCAGCCTTACGGACTTAGCGGCCCAGCAGTTCTTC. Encoded protein: CASSLTDLAAQQFF.

This clonotype was observed many times. The CDR3 here is CASSGGKTGWYFYEQYF. The CDR3 DNA is TGTGCCAGCAGCGGAGGTAAAACAGGGTGGTACTTCTACGAGCAGTACTTC. This chain joins TRBV2 and TRBJ2-7; D possibly corresponds to TRBD1 (6 bases). Trimming left V 6 bases short and J 3 bases short, with 24 bases between. CDR1 is SNHLY and CDR2 is FYNNEI in the germline V gene. The CDR3 covers 17 residues.

V usage is TRBV2 and J usage is TRBJ1-1; tentative D call: TRBD1 (6 bases). Germline assignment: CDR1 SNHLY and CDR2 FYNNEI. Deletions cut 8 bases from V and 2 bases from J, with 12 bases between. This CDR3 spans 13 amino acids. The chain's CDR3 is CASLGHFNTEAFF. The CDR3 DNA reads as TGTGCCAGCCTGGGACACTTTAACACTGAAGCTTTCTTT.

This clonotype showed up many times. This chain joins TRBV5-1 and TRBJ2-7, with D possibly matching TRBD1 (6 bases). Germline values: CDR1 SGHRS, CDR2 YFSETQ. With 4 bases removed from V and 5 bases from J, the gap between germline ends came to 10 bases. This CDR3 contains 12 residues. CDR3: CASSMTGNEQYF. The CDR3 DNA reads as TGCGCCAGCAGCATGACAGGAAACGAGCAGTACTTC.

Ten or more counts support this clonotype. CDR3: CASSLGLWANYGYTF. CDR3 sequence (DNA): TGTGCCAGCAGCTTAGGTTTGTGGGCAAACTATGGCTACACCTTC. The chain recombines TRBV11-2 with TRBJ1-2; D gene ambiguous. V shed 1 base and J shed 2 bases, with 11 bases lying between them. The CDR3 spans 15 residues. Germline V gene sequence: CDR1 SGHAT, CDR2 FQNNGV.

This clonotype appeared many times. The V gene is TRBV5-5, the J gene TRBJ2-7; D gene ambiguous. Germline V lookup: CDR1 SGHKS, CDR2 YYEKEE (reference sequence). The CDR3 length is 14 residues. Trimming stripped 0 bases from V and 1 base from J, with 8 bases between. The CDR3 bases are TGTGCCAGCAGCTTGGTAGTCGGTTCCTACGAGCAGTACTTC. Amino acids: CASSLVVGSYEQYF.

This clonotype occurred many times. The chain uses TRBV25-1 and TRBJ2-7; no clear D. Germline CDR1 MGHDK, CDR2 SYGVNS. The germline V and J ends were trimmed by 1 base and 8 bases, with 12 bases remaining between them. CDR3 length: 13 residues. The CDR3 loop is CASSEWRTGKQYF. Here the CDR3 DNA reads TGTGCCAGCAGTGAATGGCGGACCGGCAAGCAGTACTTC.

The sample holds many counts of this clonotype. The rearrangement links TRBV7-9 to TRBJ2-7, with D maybe TRBD2 (6 bases). CDR1 is SEHNR, CDR2 FQNEAQ, per germline (reference sequence). The V end was cut by 2 bases, the J end by 6 bases, with 14 bases between. The CDR3 covers 14 residues. The CDR3 spells CASSLRESSVEQYF. CDR3 bases: TGTGCCAGCAGCTTACGGGAGAGTTCGGTCGAGCAGTACTTC.